Presented here are 26 T cell receptor beta chains from one specimen sequenced in a study of T cells in Graves' hyperthyroidism and ophthalmopathy. RNA transcripts yielded amplified TCR beta CDR3 regions. When the TCR CDR3 underwent first-round RT-PCR, the HTBI primer set was used. TCRdb called the multiplex PCR reads again in MiXCR, with one record for every CDR3 protein. Altogether 650,000 to 850,000 distinct CDR3 sequences are present, around 20% being singletons, with the ten largest covering around 17%. Sample: blood. The receptors here all came from a woman aged 50 to 65 with Graves' hyperthyroidism that later progressed to Graves' ophthalmopathy.

Only one count was recorded for this clonotype. Since a much larger clone is just one base distant, this may be a read error. This chain links TRBV12-3 or TRBV12-4 with TRBJ1-5; 8 bases map to TRBD1. The CDR3 extends over 14 amino acids. J lost 5 bases, V lost 6 bases, and 6 bases had no gene match. The CDR3 spells CASRDRDWDQPQHF. CDR3 coding DNA: TGTGCCAGCAGGGACAGGGATTGGGATCAGCCCCAGCATTTT.

J is TRBJ2-7 and V is TRBV20-1; 9 nucleotides match TRBD1. The CDR3 covers 14 residues. Germline lookup yields CDR1 DFQATT and CDR2 SNEGSKA (reference sequence). The J segment lost 3 bases and the V segment lost 6 bases, leaving 9 bases of the junction unmatched. CDR3 protein: CSAKADRGIYEQYF. DNA for the CDR3: TGCAGTGCCAAGGCGGACAGGGGAATCTACGAGCAGTACTTC.

The sample holds a few counts of this clonotype. The CDR3 reads CASSLPDRVVDNEQFF. The CDR3, as DNA: TGCGCCAGCAGCTTGCCCGACAGGGTTGTGGACAATGAGCAGTTCTTC. The chain recombines TRBV5-1 with TRBJ2-1; 7 nucleotides align to TRBD1. This CDR3 spans 16 amino acids. V lost 1 base to trimming and J lost 5 bases; unmatched junction nucleotides: 9. The V gene's germline CDR1 is SGHRS and CDR2 YFSETQ.

The chain links TRBV30 to TRBJ2-1; 11 nucleotides agree with TRBD2. The CDR3 has 15 amino acids. Per the germline V gene, CDR1 is GTSNPN and CDR2 is SVGIG (reference sequence). V was clipped by 0 bases and J by 11 bases; unmatched bases: 9. CDR3: CAWSVGLAGGRQQFF. The CDR3 DNA reads as TGTGCCTGGAGTGTTGGGCTAGCGGGAGGTAGGCAGCAGTTCTTC.

This clonotype showed up many times. The rearrangement links TRBV3-1 to TRBJ2-3; D not certain. V dropped 1 base and J dropped 2 bases, with 7 bases sitting between them. The CDR3 runs 14 residues. The germline CDR1 and CDR2 sequences are LGHDT and YNNKEL (reference sequence). The CDR3 nucleotides read TGTGCCAGCAGCCAAGCCCCTCCCACAGATACGCAGTATTTT. It specifies CASSQAPPTDTQYF.

V is TRBV14 and J is TRBJ2-5; perhaps TRBD2 as D (5 bases). The CDR3 covers 16 residues. V gave up 1 base and J gave up 2 bases, with 14 bases separating them. The V gene's germline CDR1 is SGHDN and CDR2 FVKESK. CDR3 nucleotide sequence: TGTGCCAGCAGCCAAGGTTTCAGTGGACTTCAAGAGACCCAGTACTTC. Amino acids: CASSQGFSGLQETQYF.

This clonotype has at least ten counts. The gene calls are TRBV11-2 and TRBJ2-2; 7 positions match TRBD1. V was pared by 5 bases and J by 2 bases, with 5 bases of the junction left unmatched. CDR3 length: 15 amino acids. CDR1 is SGHAT and CDR2 is FQNNGV in the germline V gene. CDR3 region: CASSRGLLNTGELFF. The CDR3 coding sequence is TGTGCCAGCAGCAGGGGGCTCCTAAACACCGGGGAGCTGTTTTTT.

There are a few counts of this clonotype. The chain is built from TRBV20-1 and TRBJ2-5; TRBD1 agrees at 7 bases. Germline V lookup: CDR1 DFQATT, CDR2 SNEGSKA (reference sequence). The CDR3 covers 14 residues. After removal of 4 bases from V and 5 bases from J, the junction contained 10 bases not matched to a gene. In DNA form, the CDR3 reads TGCAGTGCTACTCACGGGACAGAAGGGGAGACCCAGTACTTC. Protein sequence: CSATHGTEGETQYF.

The rearrangement joins TRBV11-2 to TRBJ1-1; D perhaps matches TRBD1 (6 bases). This CDR3 has 15 amino acids. The V and J ends lost 3 bases and 5 bases respectively, with 16 bases between them. Germline CDR1 SGHAT, CDR2 FQNNGV. The chain's CDR3 is CASSLSLGAETEAFF. The CDR3 region has the DNA TGTGCCAGCAGCTTGAGTCTGGGGGCGGAAACTGAAGCTTTCTTT.

The CDR3 sequence: CASSQVVGGSYNEQFF. CDR3 nucleotides: TGTGCCAGCAGCCAAGTTGTAGGTGGCTCCTACAATGAGCAGTTCTTC. This rearrangement joins TRBV14 to TRBJ2-1; unclear D gene. This CDR3 comprises 16 residues. V lost 1 base, J lost 0 bases, and 10 bases lay in between. The germline gives CDR1 SGHDN, CDR2 FVKESK.

This clonotype appeared many times. This chain links TRBV2 with TRBJ1-4; 11 nucleotides agree with TRBD1. Unmatched junction bases numbered 6, after V lost 3 bases and J lost 6 bases. The CDR3 runs to 16 residues. Germline V gene lookup returns CDR1 SNHLY and CDR2 FYNNEI. The CDR3 loop reads CASSERTGGFYEKLFF. The CDR3 region has the DNA TGTGCCAGCAGTGAGAGGACAGGGGGCTTCTATGAAAAACTGTTTTTT.

This clonotype was observed at least ten times. The chain joins TRBV2 to TRBJ1-1; 7 bases match TRBD1. Germline V gene lookup returns CDR1 SNHLY and CDR2 FYNNEI. V lost 6 bases to trimming and J lost 0 bases; unmatched junction nucleotides: 7. The CDR3 has 15 amino acids. The CDR3 nucleotides read TGTGCCAGCAGGAGGGGGACAGCCATGAACACTGAAGCTTTCTTT. It yields the protein CASRRGTAMNTEAFF.

This clonotype was counted a few times. V is TRBV29-1 and J is TRBJ1-2; D gene unclear. The CDR3 runs 11 residues. Looked up from germline, CDR1 is SQVTM and CDR2 is ANQGSEA. V dropped 6 bases and J dropped 3 bases, with 8 bases sitting between them. Here the CDR3 DNA reads TGCAGCGTATTGGCGGACTATGGCTACACCTTC. This encodes CSVLADYGYTF.

This clonotype occurred many times. The chain has TRBV3-1 and TRBJ2-3; 9 nucleotides line up with TRBD1. There are 16 residues in the CDR3. V was pared by 4 bases and J by 4 bases, with 9 bases of the junction left unmatched. Per the germline V gene, CDR1 is LGHDT and CDR2 is YNNKEL (reference sequence). The CDR3 spells CASSRHSGTGPDTQYF. In nucleotides, the CDR3 is TGTGCCAGCAGCCGCCATTCCGGGACAGGGCCAGATACGCAGTATTTT.

The V gene is TRBV14, the J gene TRBJ2-1; D call uncertain. From germline, CDR1 is SGHDN and CDR2 FVKESK. The CDR3 is 17 amino acids. Trimming removed 0 bases at V and 3 bases at J, with 15 bases between. The CDR3 nucleotides read TGTGCCAGCAGCCAAGATGATTTGGGGTTATACTACAATGAGCAGTTCTTC. As protein: CASSQDDLGLYYNEQFF.

The chain employs TRBV6-1 and TRBJ2-7, with 9 bases identical to TRBD1. This CDR3 has 14 residues. Germline lookup yields CDR1 MNHNS and CDR2 SASEGT. With 5 bases clipped from V and 1 base from J, the junction kept 3 bases outside the gene matches. The CDR3 sequence: CASSYGQGSYEQYF. CDR3 bases: TGTGCCAGCAGTTATGGACAGGGGTCCTACGAGCAGTACTTC.

A few counts support this clonotype. This chain links TRBV6-1 with TRBJ1-1; D is ambiguous. Germline V gene data show CDR1 as MNHNS and CDR2 as SASEGT. The CDR3 extends over 12 amino acids. V was clipped by 5 bases and J by 6 bases, with 10 bases between them. In DNA, the CDR3 is TGTGCCAGCAGTCGTGATTCGGCTGAAGCTTTCTTT. Translating it yields CASSRDSAEAFF.

CDR3 sequence: CASRGGRPFYNEQFF. CDR3 sequence (DNA): TGTGCCAGCAGAGGGGGACGGCCCTTTTACAATGAGCAGTTCTTC. This chain uses TRBV5-6 with TRBJ2-1, with a weak D call TRBD1 (6 bases). The CDR3 is 15 amino acids. V gave up 5 bases and J gave up 4 bases, with 16 bases separating them. From germline, CDR1 is SGHDT and CDR2 YYEEEE.

A note on this clonotype: Sequence at one end of the junction differs from germline and may be a read error. J is TRBJ2-3 and V is TRBV12-3 or TRBV12-4; 10 bases line up with TRBD2. The CDR3 is made up of 16 amino acids. The chain's CDR3 is CASSRSRTSGTDTPYF. CDR3 bases: TGTGCCAGCAGTCGGTCGAGGACTAGCGGTACAGATACGCCGTATTTT.

The V gene is TRBV7-2, the J gene TRBJ1-6; tentatively, D is TRBD1 (5 bases). Germline CDR1 SGHTA, CDR2 FQGNSA. V lost 5 bases and J lost 7, with 18 bases in between. The CDR3 contains 16 residues. CDR3 region: CASSRRGLLGNSPLHF. In DNA, the CDR3 is TGTGCCAGCAGCCGGCGGGGCCTCCTTGGAAATTCACCCCTCCACTTT.

CDR3 sequence (DNA): TGCAGCGTTGACACCGGACGGGCGAACACTGAAGCTTTCTTT. This sequence encodes CSVDTGRANTEAFF. The rearrangement uses TRBV29-1 and TRBJ1-1; D is ambiguous. The CDR3 loop spans 14 amino acids. Germline values: CDR1 SQVTM, CDR2 ANQGSEA. Trimming removed 3 bases from V and 1 base from J, with 12 bases in between.

This clonotype has just a few counts. The rearrangement joins TRBV20-1 to TRBJ1-5; D is unclear. CDR3 size: 12 residues. The germline CDR1 and CDR2 sequences are DFQATT and SNEGSKA (reference sequence). The V end was cut by 0 bases, the J end by 11 bases, with 11 bases between. In DNA, the CDR3 is TGCAGTGCTAGAGATACAAGGAGATCCCAGCATTTT. Translation: CSARDTRRSQHF.

This clonotype showed up many times. The rearrangement links TRBV13 to TRBJ1-2; perhaps TRBD1 as D (6 bases). Germline assignment: CDR1 PRHDT and CDR2 FYEKMQ (reference sequence). CDR3 length: 14 amino acids. V was trimmed by 5 bases and J by 8 bases, leaving 18 bases between them. CDR3 amino acids: CASSPLAQGKGYTF. For the CDR3, the DNA is TGTGCCAGCAGCCCTCTTGCACAGGGTAAGGGCTACACCTTC.

This clonotype was seen repeatedly, ten times or more. The chain carries TRBV13 and TRBJ2-7, with 10 nucleotides matching TRBD2. Germline V CDR1 and CDR2: PRHDT, FYEKMQ (reference sequence). V lost 0 bases to trimming and J lost 1 base; unmatched junction nucleotides: 3. This CDR3 contains 16 residues. The CDR3 protein is CASSLGGSGGSYEQYF. The CDR3 coding sequence is TGTGCCAGCAGCTTAGGCGGTAGCGGGGGGTCCTACGAGCAGTACTTC.

J is TRBJ2-2 and V is TRBV24-1; D gene unclear. Germline lookup yields CDR1 KGHDR and CDR2 SFDVKD. V was trimmed by 0 bases and J by 7 bases, leaving 11 bases between them. The CDR3 is 15 amino acids. CDR3 DNA: TGTGCCACCAGTGATTTGCAAGGGTATGACGGGGAGCTGTTTTTT. Protein sequence: CATSDLQGYDGELFF.

The chain employs TRBV4-2 and TRBJ1-1, with unresolved D. Germline values: CDR1 LGHNA, CDR2 YNFKEQ. The V end lost 1 base, the J end lost 7 bases, and 10 bases lay between the germline ends. This CDR3 is built from 13 residues. The CDR3 sequence: CASSQVPPREAFF. As DNA, the CDR3 is TGTGCCAGCAGCCAAGTACCACCCCGTGAAGCTTTCTTT.